This TCR beta chain was found in a study of T cell clonotyping in hematopoietic cell transplantation. Findings and limits, study-wide: After transplant, recipient diversity fell while pathologically expanded clonotypes grew through day 180. Few recipient clonotypes overlapped donors; over 95% were de novo at given depth. CD4 and CD8 repertoire contributions could not be separated without sorting.

Time point defined: recipient sample about 28 days before transplant, after cytoreduction. Samples: about 28 days before transplant, then days 30, 100 and 180 after. The CDR3 has 11 amino acids. The germline V and J ends were trimmed by 5 bases and 6 bases, with 7 bases remaining between them. CDR1 is SGHAT, CDR2 FQNNGV, per germline. Produced via immunoSEQ multiplex PCR; TCRdb's table is partial and in-frame only. The sample consists of approximately 25,000 clones, 84% of them appearing once. On this clone: The antigen remains unidentified.

The sample in question was peripheral blood mononuclear cells, obtained before stem cell transplant. The source is a woman aged 60-75 years with acute myeloid leukemia. Some clones in this sample may be carry-over from other donors' samples. V gene TRBV11-2 combines with J gene TRBJ1-1; D is ambiguous. CDR3 in amino acids: CASSEAAEAFF. The CDR3 DNA is TGTGCCAGCAGCGAGGCCGCTGAAGCTTTCTTT. The variable domain in full, with the rest retrieved from reference TRBV11-2 and TRBJ1-1, is EAGVAQSPRYKIIEKRQSVAFWCNPISGHATLYWYQQILGQGPKLLIQFQNNGVVDDSQLPKDRFSAERLKGVDSTLKIQPAKLEDSAVYLCASSEAAEAFFGQGTRLTVV.